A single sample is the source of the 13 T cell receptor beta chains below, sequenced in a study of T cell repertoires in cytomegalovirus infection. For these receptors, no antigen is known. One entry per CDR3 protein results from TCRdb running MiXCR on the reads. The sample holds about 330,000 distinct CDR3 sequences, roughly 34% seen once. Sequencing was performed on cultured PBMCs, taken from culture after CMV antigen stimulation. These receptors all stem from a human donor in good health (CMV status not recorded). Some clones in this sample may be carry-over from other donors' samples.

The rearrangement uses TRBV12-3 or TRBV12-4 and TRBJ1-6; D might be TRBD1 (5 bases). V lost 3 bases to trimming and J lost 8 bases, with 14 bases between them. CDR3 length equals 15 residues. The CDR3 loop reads CASSFYGTSDSPLHF. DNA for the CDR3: TGTGCCAGCAGTTTCTACGGGACGTCAGATTCACCCCTCCACTTT.

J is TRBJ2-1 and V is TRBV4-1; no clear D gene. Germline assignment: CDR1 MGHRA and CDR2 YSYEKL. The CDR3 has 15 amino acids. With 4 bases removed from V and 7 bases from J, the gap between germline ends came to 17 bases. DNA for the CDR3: TGCGCCAGCAGCCCGAGACCCGAGAGGTGGAATGAGCAGTTCTTC. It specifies CASSPRPERWNEQFF.

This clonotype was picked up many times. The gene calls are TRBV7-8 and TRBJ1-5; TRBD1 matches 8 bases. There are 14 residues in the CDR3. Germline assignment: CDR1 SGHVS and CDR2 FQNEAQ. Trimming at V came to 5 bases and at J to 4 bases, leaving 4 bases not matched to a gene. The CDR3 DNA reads TGTGCCAGCAGCCCCGGGACAGGAAATCAGCCCCAGCATTTT. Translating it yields CASSPGTGNQPQHF.

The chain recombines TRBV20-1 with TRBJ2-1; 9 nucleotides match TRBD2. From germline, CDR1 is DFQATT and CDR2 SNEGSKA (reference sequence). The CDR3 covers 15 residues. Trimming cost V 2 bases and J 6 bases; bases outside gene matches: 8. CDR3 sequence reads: CSARPSWGLANEQFF. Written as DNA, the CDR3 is TGCAGTGCTAGACCTTCCTGGGGACTAGCCAATGAGCAGTTCTTC.

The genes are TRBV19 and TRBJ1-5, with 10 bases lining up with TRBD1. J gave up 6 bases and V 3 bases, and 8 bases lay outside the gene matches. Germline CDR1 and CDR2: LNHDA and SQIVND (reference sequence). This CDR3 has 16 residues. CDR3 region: CASSIPRDRGVQPQHF. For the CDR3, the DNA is TGTGCCAGTAGTATCCCCCGGGACAGGGGTGTTCAGCCCCAGCATTTT.

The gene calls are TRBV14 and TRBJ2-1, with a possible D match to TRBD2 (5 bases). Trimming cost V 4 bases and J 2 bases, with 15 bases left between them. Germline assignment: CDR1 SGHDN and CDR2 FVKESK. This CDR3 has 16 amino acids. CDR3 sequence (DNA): TGTGCCAGCAGCCCAAATGTAGCGACCCCCTACAATGAGCAGTTCTTC. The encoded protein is CASSPNVATPYNEQFF.

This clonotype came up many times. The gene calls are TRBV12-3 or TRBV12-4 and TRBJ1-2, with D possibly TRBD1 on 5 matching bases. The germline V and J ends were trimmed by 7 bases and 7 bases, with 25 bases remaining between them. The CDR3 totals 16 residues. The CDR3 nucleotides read TGTGCCAGCACCCTGGGGGGGATCCATAACGCGCGTGGCTACACCTTC. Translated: CASTLGGIHNARGYTF.

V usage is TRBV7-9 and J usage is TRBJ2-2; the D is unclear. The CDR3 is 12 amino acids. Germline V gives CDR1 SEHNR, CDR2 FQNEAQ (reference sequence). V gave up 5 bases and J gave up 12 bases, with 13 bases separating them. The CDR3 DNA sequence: TGTGCCAGCAGCCAGGAGCGCCACAAGCTGTTTTTT. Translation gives CASSQERHKLFF.

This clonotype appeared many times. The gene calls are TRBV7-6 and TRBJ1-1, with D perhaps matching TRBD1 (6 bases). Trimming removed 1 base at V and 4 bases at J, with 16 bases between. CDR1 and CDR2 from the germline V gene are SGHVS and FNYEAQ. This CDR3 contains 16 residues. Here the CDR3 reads CASSLGVQGGGTEAFF. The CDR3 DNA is TGTGCCAGCAGCTTAGGGGTCCAAGGAGGGGGCACTGAAGCTTTCTTT.

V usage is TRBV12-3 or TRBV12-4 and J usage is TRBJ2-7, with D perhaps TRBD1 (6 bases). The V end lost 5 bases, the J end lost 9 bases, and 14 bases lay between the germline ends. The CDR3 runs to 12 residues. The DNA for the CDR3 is TGTGCCAGCAGTGAACAGGGAGATCGGCAGTACTTC. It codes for CASSEQGDRQYF.

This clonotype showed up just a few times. In DNA form, the CDR3 reads TGTGCCAGCAGTATAGTAACGGAAAAACTGTTTTTT. This encodes CASSIVTEKLFF. The chain links TRBV28 to TRBJ1-4, with no clear D. V lost 5 bases, J lost 8 bases, and 9 bases lay in between. The CDR3 is 12 residues long. Germline values: CDR1 MDHEN, CDR2 SYDVKM.

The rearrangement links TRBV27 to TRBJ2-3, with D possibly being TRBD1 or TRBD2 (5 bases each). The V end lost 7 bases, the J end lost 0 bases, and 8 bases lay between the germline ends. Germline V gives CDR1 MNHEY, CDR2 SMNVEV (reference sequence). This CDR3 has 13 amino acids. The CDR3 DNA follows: TGTGCCAGCAAGGGGACGAGCACAGATACGCAGTATTTT. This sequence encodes CASKGTSTDTQYF.

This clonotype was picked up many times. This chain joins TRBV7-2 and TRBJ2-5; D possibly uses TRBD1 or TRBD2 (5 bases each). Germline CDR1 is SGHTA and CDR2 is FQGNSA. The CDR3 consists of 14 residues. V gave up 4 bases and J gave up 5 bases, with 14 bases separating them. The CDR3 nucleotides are TGTGCCAGCAGCTCCTACTCCAGGGAGGAGACCCAGTACTTC. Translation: CASSSYSREETQYF.